Listed here is a single T cell receptor beta chain. Antigen: not known. The CDR3 extends over 15 amino acids. Trimming left V 0 bases short and J 4 bases short, with 12 bases between. Germline CDR1 LGHNA, CDR2 YNFKEQ. TCRdb called the 5' RACE reads again in MiXCR, with one record for every CDR3 protein. The repertoire holds some 290,000 distinct CDR3 sequences, with 15% to 20% as singletons. This record comes from a study of T-cell memory formation after mild COVID-19. Study findings and constraints: Among contracting clones, CD4+ were mainly CM/EM and CD8+ enriched in EMRA.

The chain employs TRBV4-2 and TRBJ1-2, with D possibly TRBD1 on 5 matching bases. The receptor comes from a man between 18 and 35 years old who had mild COVID-19 (a few samples of this study predate the infection). Cell type and time point are not known. Sequencing was carried out using PBMCs or a T cell subset sorted from them (not recorded which). The CDR3 region has the DNA TGTGCCAGCAGCCAAGATCCTGGGGGTACCTATGGCTACACCTTC. It translates to CASSQDPGGTYGYTF.